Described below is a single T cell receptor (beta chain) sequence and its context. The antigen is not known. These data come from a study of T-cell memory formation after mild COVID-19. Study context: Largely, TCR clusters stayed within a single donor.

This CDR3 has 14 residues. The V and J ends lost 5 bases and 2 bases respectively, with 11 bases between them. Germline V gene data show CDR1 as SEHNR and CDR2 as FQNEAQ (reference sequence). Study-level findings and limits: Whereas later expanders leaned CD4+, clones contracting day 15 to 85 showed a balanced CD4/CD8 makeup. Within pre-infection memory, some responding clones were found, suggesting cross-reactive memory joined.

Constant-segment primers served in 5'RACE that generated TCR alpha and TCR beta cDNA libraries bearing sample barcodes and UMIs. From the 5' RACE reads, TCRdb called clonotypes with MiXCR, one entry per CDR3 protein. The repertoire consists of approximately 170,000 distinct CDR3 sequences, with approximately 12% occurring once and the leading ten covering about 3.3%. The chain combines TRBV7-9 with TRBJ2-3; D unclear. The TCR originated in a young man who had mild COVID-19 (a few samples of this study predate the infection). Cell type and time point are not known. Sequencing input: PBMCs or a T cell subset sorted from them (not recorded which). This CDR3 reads CASSPQISTDTQYF. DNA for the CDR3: TGTGCCAGCAGCCCTCAGATATCCACAGATACGCAGTATTTT.